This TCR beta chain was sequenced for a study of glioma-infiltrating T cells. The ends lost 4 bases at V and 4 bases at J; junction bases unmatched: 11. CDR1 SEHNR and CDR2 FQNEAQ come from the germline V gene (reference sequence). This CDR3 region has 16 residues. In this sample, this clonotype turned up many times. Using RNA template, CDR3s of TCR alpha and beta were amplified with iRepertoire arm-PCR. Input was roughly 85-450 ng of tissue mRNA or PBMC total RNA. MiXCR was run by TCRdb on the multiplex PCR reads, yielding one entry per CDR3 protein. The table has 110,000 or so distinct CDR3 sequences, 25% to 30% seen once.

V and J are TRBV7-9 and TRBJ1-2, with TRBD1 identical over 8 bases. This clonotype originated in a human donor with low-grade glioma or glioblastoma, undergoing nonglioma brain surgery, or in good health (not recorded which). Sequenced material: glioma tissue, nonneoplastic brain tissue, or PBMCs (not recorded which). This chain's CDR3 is CASSSISTGASYGYTF. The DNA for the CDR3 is TGTGCCAGCAGCTCAATTTCGACAGGGGCTTCCTATGGCTACACCTTC.